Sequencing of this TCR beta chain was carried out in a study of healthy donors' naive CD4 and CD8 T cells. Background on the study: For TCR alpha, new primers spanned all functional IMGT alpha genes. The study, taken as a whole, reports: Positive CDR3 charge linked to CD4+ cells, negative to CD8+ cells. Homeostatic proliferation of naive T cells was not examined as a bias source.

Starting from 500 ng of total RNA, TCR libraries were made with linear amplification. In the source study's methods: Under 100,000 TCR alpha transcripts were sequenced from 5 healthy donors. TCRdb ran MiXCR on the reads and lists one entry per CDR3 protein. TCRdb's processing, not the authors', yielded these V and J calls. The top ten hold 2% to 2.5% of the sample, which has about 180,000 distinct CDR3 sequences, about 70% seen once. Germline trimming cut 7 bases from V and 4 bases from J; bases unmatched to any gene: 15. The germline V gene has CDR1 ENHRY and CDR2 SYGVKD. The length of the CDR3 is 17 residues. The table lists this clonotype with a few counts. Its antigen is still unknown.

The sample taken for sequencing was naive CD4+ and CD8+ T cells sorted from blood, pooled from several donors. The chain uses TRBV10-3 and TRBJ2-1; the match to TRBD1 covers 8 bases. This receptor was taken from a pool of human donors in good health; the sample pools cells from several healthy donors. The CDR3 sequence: CAIKGSQDRGRYNEQFF. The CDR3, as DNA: TGTGCCATCAAGGGCAGCCAAGACAGGGGCCGATACAATGAGCAGTTCTTC.